A selection of T cell receptor beta chains follows, all from one sample in a study of cytomegalovirus exposure and HLA in healthy donors. The repertoire was sequenced with immunoSEQ multiplex PCR; TCRdb's copy has only in-frame clones and lacks some. The profile shows approximately 140,000 clones, about four fifths of them singletons. Sequencing used PBMCs. The receptors here all came from a man aged 35 to 55 in good health and CMV-seropositive. The CDR3 runs from the conserved cysteine through the conserved F or W. The D gene is left open where the match is weak. The size field is filled for only some rows; it gives once, few, many or a size class.

d_gene,j_gene,abundance,v_gene,CDR3nt,CDR3aa
-,TRBJ1-1,-,TRBV7-3,TGTGCCAGCAGCTTAAACAGGAACACTGAAGCTTTCTTT,CASSLNRNTEAFF
TRBD1,TRBJ1-1,-,TRBV9,TGTGCCAGCAGCGTAGGCGGGACAGGGTCCGTGTACACTGAAGCTTTCTTT,CASSVGGTGSVYTEAFF
-,TRBJ2-7,-,TRBV5-1,TGCGCCAGCAGTAACAGGGCAAGCTCCTACGAGCAGTACTTC,CASSNRASSYEQYF
-,TRBJ1-2,once,TRBV19,TGTGCCAGTAGTCCAGGGCCCACTTCTAACTATGGCTACACCTTC,CASSPGPTSNYGYTF
TRBD1,TRBJ2-5,-,TRBV9,TGTGCCAGCAGCGTAGAGGGGGCCGGGCCCCAGTACTTC,CASSVEGAGPQYF
TRBD2,TRBJ2-1,-,TRBV10-2,TGCGCCAGCATCGGGACTAGCATCGGCAATGAGCAGTTCTTC,CASIGTSIGNEQFF
-,TRBJ1-1,-,TRBV19,TGTGCCAGTAGTATAGGTATTCGGGGCACTGAAGCTTTCTTT,CASSIGIRGTEAFF
-,TRBJ2-1,-,TRBV27,TGTGCCAGCGGAGTTCACGAGTACAATGAGCAGTTCTTC,CASGVHEYNEQFF
TRBD2,TRBJ2-2,-,TRBV15,TGTGCCACCAGCAGAGGGGTACTAGCGGGAGGGCCCGGGGAGCTGTTTTTT,CATSRGVLAGGPGELFF
-,TRBJ1-1,-,TRBV28,TGTGCCAGCATCCCCGGGTTTACTCTCGGCGGAACGGCTTTCTTT,CASIPGFTLGGTAFF
-,TRBJ1-2,-,TRBV30,TGTGCCTGGAGGCACAGGGAGGGCAGGTTCTATGGCTACACCTTC,CAWRHREGRFYGYTF
-,TRBJ2-3,few,TRBV29-1,TGCAGCGTCCTGGAAACCCGGGCGCAGTATTTT,CSVLETRAQYF
-,TRBJ1-1,-,TRBV4-1,TGCGCCAGCAGCTTAGTAGGGGCATATGAAGCTTTCTTT,CASSLVGAYEAFF
TRBD1,TRBJ2-2,-,TRBV14,TGTGCCAGCAGACGACAGGGGTATACCGGGGAGCTGTTTTTT,CASRRQGYTGELFF
TRBD1,TRBJ2-2,-,TRBV13,TGTGCCAGCAGCTTGGGACAGGGGAACACCGGGGAGCTGTTTTTT,CASSLGQGNTGELFF
TRBD2,TRBJ2-1,-,TRBV9,TGTGCCAGCAGCGTATCGTCTAGCGGGCGACACAATGAGCAGTTCTTC,CASSVSSSGRHNEQFF
TRBD1,TRBJ1-2,-,TRBV7-2,TGTGCCAGCAGCTTAATAGGACAGGGGGAATCCTACTTC,CASSLIGQGESYF
TRBD2,TRBJ2-7,-,TRBV6-6,TGTGCCAGCAGTAGAAGCGGGGGAGCCTACGAGCAGTACTTC,CASSRSGGAYEQYF
TRBD2,TRBJ2-2,-,TRBV9,TGTGCCAGCAGCGGCACTAGCGGAGGATCCGGGGAGCTGTTTTTT,CASSGTSGGSGELFF
TRBD2,TRBJ2-5,-,TRBV5-5,TGTGCCAGCAGCTTGGTGTTAGCGGGCCAAGAGACCCAGTACTTC,CASSLVLAGQETQYF
TRBD2,TRBJ2-1,-,TRBV2,TGTGCCAGCAATGGCGGGAGGGCCTACAATGAGCAGTTCTTC,CASNGGRAYNEQFF
TRBD1,TRBJ1-2,few,TRBV29-1,TGCAGCGTTGCCTCCGGGACAGCCACTAACTATGGCTACACCTTC,CSVASGTATNYGYTF
-,TRBJ2-7,-,TRBV15,TGTGCCACCAGCAGAGCGGGGTTCTCCGAGCAGTACTTC,CATSRAGFSEQYF
-,TRBJ1-3,-,TRBV7-9,TGTGCCAGCAGCTTACTCAGCTCTGGAAACACCATATATTTT,CASSLLSSGNTIYF
TRBD2,TRBJ2-3,few,TRBV6-4,TGTGCCAGCAGTGACTCGGGCGGGGGGGCGACAGATACGCAGTATTTT,CASSDSGGGATDTQYF
TRBD2,TRBJ2-3,-,TRBV7-3,TGTGCCAGCAGCCTCCACCTGCCCGAACTAGCGGGGGGGTACCTAAGCACAGATACGCAGTATTTT,CASSLHLPELAGGYLSTDTQYF
TRBD1,TRBJ1-4,-,TRBV16,TGTGCCAGCAGCTCACCAGGGGGAGGTTATCCGAATGAAAAACTGTTTTTT,CASSSPGGGYPNEKLFF
TRBD1,TRBJ2-7,-,TRBV18,TGTGCCAGCTCACCGGGACAGTTCCTGCCCTACGAGCAGTACTTC,CASSPGQFLPYEQYF
TRBD2,TRBJ2-7,few,TRBV7-2,TGTGCCAGCAGCTTAGTAACTAGCGGACCCTACGAGCAGTACTTC,CASSLVTSGPYEQYF
-,TRBJ2-7,-,TRBV7-9,TGTGCCAGCAGCTTAGGGGCAGGGGTAAGCTCCTACGAGCAGTACTTC,CASSLGAGVSSYEQYF
TRBD1,TRBJ2-7,-,TRBV29-1,TGCAGCGTTGGCCGACAGGGAGAGAACGAGCAGTACTTC,CSVGRQGENEQYF
-,TRBJ1-4,-,TRBV30,TGTGCCTGGAGTGATCACTCGACAGGTCGGTCGGGAAAACTGTTTTTT,CAWSDHSTGRSGKLFF